Listed below are T cell receptor beta chains from one sample, sequenced in a study of response to subunit inactivated influenza vaccine. TCRdb re-called the RT-PCR reads through MiXCR, storing one row per CDR3 protein. Seen here are about 500,000 distinct CDR3 sequences, 15% to 20% observed once, and the top ten hold roughly 3.1%. Sample: CD4+ T cells sorted from PBMCs, taken 23 months after vaccination. These TCRs come from a man aged 50-75 years who received an inactivated influenza vaccine. Both conserved end residues are part of each CDR3. Each record gives: clone size, J gene, D gene, V gene, CDR3 DNA, CDR3 protein. A D gene is named only where the DNA matches it firmly. Size tells how often a clone was seen (once, few, many) or the class of an expanded clone, and some rows leave it out.

NA | TRBJ2-2 | NA | TRBV12-3/TRBV12-4 | TGTGCCAGCAGGGCAGTGGGGATCACCGGGGAGCTGTTTTTT | CASRAVGITGELFF
few | TRBJ2-1 | TRBD2 | TRBV29-1 | TGCAGCGTTGAAGATCAGGCTAGCGGGTTAGGTGAGCAGTTCTTC | CSVEDQASGLGEQFF
NA | TRBJ2-6 | NA | TRBV25-1 | TGTGCCAGCAGTGGGTACGGGGTCGGGGCCAACGTCCTGACTTTC | CASSGYGVGANVLTF
few | TRBJ2-7 | NA | TRBV20-1 | TGCAGTGCTGACACCGAGGGTGGGGCCGAGCAGTACTTC | CSADTEGGAEQYF
NA | TRBJ2-2 | NA | TRBV7-9 | TGTGCCAGCAGCCCGCCAGGGATTTCGCCCGGGGAGCTGTTTTTT | CASSPPGISPGELFF
few | TRBJ2-3 | NA | TRBV4-2 | TGTGCCAGCAGCCAAGGTTCGGCGGAGACAGATACGCAGTATTTT | CASSQGSAETDTQYF
NA | TRBJ1-6 | NA | TRBV9 | TGTGCCAGCAGCGGGGGGAACAGTGGCGCCCTCCACTTT | CASSGGNSGALHF
NA | TRBJ1-1 | NA | TRBV20-1 | TGCAGTGCTAGAGATCCGTCCGTCCCGACTGAAGCTTTCTTT | CSARDPSVPTEAFF
few | TRBJ2-7 | TRBD2 | TRBV6-5 | TGTGCCAGCAGTTATACATCTAGCGGGGCCTACGAGCAGTACTTC | CASSYTSSGAYEQYF
few | TRBJ2-2 | TRBD2 | TRBV12-3/TRBV12-4 | TGTGCCAGCGAAACCTCCGGGACTAGCACCGGGGAGCTGTTTTTT | CASETSGTSTGELFF
few | TRBJ1-4 | TRBD1 | TRBV3-1 | TGTGCCAGCAGCCCCACAGGGGGAAGTAACGAAAAACTGTTTTTT | CASSPTGGSNEKLFF
few | TRBJ1-5 | NA | TRBV6-5 | TGTGCCAGCAGTTACACCGCCCCCCTTGGGGGCAATCAGCCCCAGCATTTT | CASSYTAPLGGNQPQHF